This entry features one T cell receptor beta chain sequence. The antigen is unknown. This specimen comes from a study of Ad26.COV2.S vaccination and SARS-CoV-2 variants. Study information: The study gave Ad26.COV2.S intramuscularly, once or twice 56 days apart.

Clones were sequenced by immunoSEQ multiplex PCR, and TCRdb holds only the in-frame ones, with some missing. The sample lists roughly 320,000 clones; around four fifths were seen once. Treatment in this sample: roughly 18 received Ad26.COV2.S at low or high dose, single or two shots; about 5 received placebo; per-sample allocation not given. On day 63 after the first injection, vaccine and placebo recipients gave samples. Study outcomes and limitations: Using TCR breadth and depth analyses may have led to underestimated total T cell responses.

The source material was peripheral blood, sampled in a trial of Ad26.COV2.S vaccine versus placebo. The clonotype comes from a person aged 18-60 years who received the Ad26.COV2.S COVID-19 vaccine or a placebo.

The CDR3 region has the DNA TGTGCCAGCAGCCCCATGATCGGGGGCGCGGGCTCCGGAAACACCATATATTTT. It translates to CASSPMIGGAGSGNTIYF. The genes are TRBV3-1 (or the pseudogene TRBV3-2) and TRBJ1-3, with a weak D call TRBD1 (6 bases). CDR1 LGHDT and CDR2 YNNKEL come from the germline V gene (reference sequence). V was pared by 4 bases and J by 4 bases, with 23 bases between. The CDR3 extends over 18 amino acids.